These 10 T cell receptor beta chains were sequenced from one sample in a study of T cell responses to AZD1222 COVID-19 vaccine. The table came from immunoSEQ multiplex PCR; TCRdb's copy has only in-frame clones and leaves some out. The sample has more than 60,000 clones; approximately 83% are singletons. The sample here was peripheral blood, taken on day 0 of AZD1222 vaccination. The receptors were sampled from an adult in good health.

V and J are TRBV5-1 and TRBJ1-4; D uncertain. The CDR3 consists of 16 residues. Trimming cost V 4 bases and J 8 bases, with 21 bases left between them. From germline, CDR1 is SGHRS and CDR2 YFSETQ. The CDR3 sequence: CASSPGLRLREEKLFF. The CDR3 nucleotides are TGCGCCAGCAGCCCTGGTCTCCGCTTACGGGAAGAAAAACTGTTTTTT.

The chain has TRBV4-1 and TRBJ1-2; D possibly corresponds to TRBD1 (5 bases). From germline, CDR1 is MGHRA and CDR2 YSYEKL. V lost 4 bases and J 4 bases, leaving 10 bases between the germline ends. The CDR3 totals 13 residues. Written as DNA, the CDR3 is TGCGCCAGCAGCCGCGGGACCCTCTATGGCTACACCTTC. This gives the protein CASSRGTLYGYTF.

This clone came up a few times. This chain links TRBV27 with TRBJ2-7; TRBD1 matches 8 bases. Germline values: CDR1 MNHEY, CDR2 SMNVEV (reference sequence). The CDR3 is made up of 14 amino acids. V gave up 5 bases and J gave up 9 bases; unmatched junction bases: 12. CDR3 in DNA: TGTGCCAGCAGTCCCCGGACAGGGATCCAGGGGCAGTACTTC. It encodes CASSPRTGIQGQYF.

The chain uses TRBV4-1 and TRBJ1-3; D not resolved. Trimming removed 0 bases at V and 9 bases at J, with 24 bases between. The germline gives CDR1 MGHRA, CDR2 YSYEKL. The CDR3 sequence is 18 residues long. For the CDR3, the DNA is TGCGCCAGCAGCCAAGATCGTCCCCATGGGTCTGATTATCTCACCATATATTTT. This sequence encodes CASSQDRPHGSDYLTIYF.

The chain couples TRBV3-1 (or the pseudogene TRBV3-2) to TRBJ1-6; the D gene is possibly TRBD1 (6 bases). This CDR3 spans 14 amino acids. V was cut by 0 bases and J by 9 bases, with 9 bases left in between. In germline, CDR1 is LGHDT, CDR2 YNNKEL (reference sequence). CDR3 DNA: TGTGCCAGCAGCCAAGAGGGACACGCTTCACCCCTCCACTTT. This codes for CASSQEGHASPLHF.

The chain is built from TRBV10-3 and TRBJ1-3; D not certain. CDR3 length: 15 amino acids. Germline-derived CDR1 and CDR2 are ENHRY and SYGVKD. Trimming shortened V by 2 bases and J by 4 bases, and 12 bases separated the two germline ends. The CDR3 bases are TGTGCCATCAGTGAGGACGGTAGACAAGGAAACACCATATATTTT. It codes for CAISEDGRQGNTIYF.

The chain is built from TRBV12-3 or TRBV12-4 and TRBJ2-5; no clear D gene. V was pared by 6 bases and J by 5 bases, with 10 bases between. The CDR3 contains 12 residues. The CDR3 sequence: CASRPDGETQYF. CDR3 nucleotides: TGTGCCAGCAGACCGGACGGGGAGACCCAGTACTTC.

This clone is judged medium-sized. The rearrangement joins TRBV7-9 to TRBJ2-2; perhaps TRBD1 as D (5 bases). There are 14 residues in the CDR3. CDR1 and CDR2 (germline): SEHNR, FQNEAQ (reference sequence). Trimming cost V 5 bases and J 7 bases, with 14 bases left between them. The CDR3 loop is CASSRAGSGGELFF. The CDR3 nucleotides are TGTGCCAGCAGCCGAGCAGGGTCCGGCGGGGAGCTGTTTTTT.

This clone was observed a few times. The chain carries TRBV5-6 and TRBJ2-1, with TRBD1 as a possible D gene (6 bases). The CDR3 contains 14 residues. Germline V gives CDR1 SGHDT, CDR2 YYEEEE. The V end was cut by 2 bases, the J end by 1 base, with 7 bases between. The CDR3 nucleotides read TGTGCCAGCAGCTTTGGACAGTCCTACAATGAGCAGTTCTTC. Its translation is CASSFGQSYNEQFF. The full variable domain, its missing parts supplied by reference TRBV5-6 and TRBJ2-1, is DAGVTQSPTHLIKTRGQQVTLRCSPKSGHDTVSWYQQALGQGPQFIFQYYEEEERQRGNFPDRFSGHQFPNYSSELNVNALLLGDSALYLCASSFGQSYNEQFFGPGTRLTVL.

This clone was found a few times. The chain has TRBV19 and TRBJ1-1; 7 positions agree with TRBD1. J gave up 3 bases and V 6 bases, and 13 bases lay outside the gene matches. This CDR3 is 16 amino acids long. Germline assignment: CDR1 LNHDA and CDR2 SQIVND (reference sequence). Here the CDR3 reads CASRPKGAGRDTEAFF. CDR3 in DNA: TGTGCCAGTAGACCAAAGGGGGCTGGTAGGGACACTGAAGCTTTCTTT.